Listed below are T cell receptor beta chains from one sample, sequenced in a study of cytomegalovirus exposure and HLA in healthy donors. Method: immunoSEQ multiplex PCR; TCRdb's copy keeps in-frame clones and lacks some. The sample includes around 190,000 clones, roughly 80% seen only once; the top ten take less than 2%. Sequencing was carried out using PBMCs. The source is a woman younger than 30 in good health and CMV-seronegative. The CDR3 runs from the conserved cysteine through the conserved F or W. The D gene is left open where the match is weak.

D	V	J	CDR3
TRBD1	TRBV6-5	TRBJ1-1	CASLQGLNTEAFF
TRBD1	TRBV10-3	TRBJ2-7	CAISDGQASGEQYF
-	TRBV4-1	TRBJ1-5	CASSGGGGGNQPQHF
-	TRBV19	TRBJ1-5	CASSIPSGVWGNQPQHF
TRBD1	TRBV28	TRBJ1-1	CASSIYRGPTEAFF
TRBD1	TRBV4-1	TRBJ1-2	CASSQEDRDYGYTF
-	TRBV4-2	TRBJ2-7	CASALWRYEQYF
TRBD2	TRBV27	TRBJ2-7	CASSLLGDYAVNEQYF
-	TRBV25-1	TRBJ2-4	CASSDDRIAKNIQYF
-	TRBV6-4	TRBJ1-2	CATRQGLGYGYTF
-	TRBV7-3	TRBJ2-5	CASSSRGGRETQYF
-	TRBV19	TRBJ2-6	CASSMQAGANVLTF
TRBD1	TRBV5-6	TRBJ2-7	CASSFDRVNYEQYF
-	TRBV4-1	TRBJ2-3	CASSQESRGSADTQYF
TRBD1	TRBV2	TRBJ1-4	CASRVDRGGEKLFF
-	TRBV4-1	TRBJ1-1	CASSQGARNTEAFF
-	TRBV29-1	TRBJ1-1	CSVAPRGGGTEAFF
-	TRBV4-1	TRBJ1-5	CASAETHSNQPQHF
-	TRBV5-1	TRBJ2-3	CASSLGGQRTDTQYF
TRBD1	TRBV5-1	TRBJ1-1	CASSLGGQGAGNTEAFF
TRBD1	TRBV2	TRBJ2-7	CASRDRGSYEQYF
TRBD1	TRBV4-1	TRBJ1-5	CASSQGQNQPQHF
-	TRBV7-9	TRBJ1-2	CASSPSRPSYGYTF
TRBD1	TRBV9	TRBJ1-4	CASSAPGQPTNEKLFF
-	TRBV23-1	TRBJ2-7	CASSRGNKYEQYF
-	TRBV6-5	TRBJ1-5	CASSFGGAPNDQPQHF
-	TRBV6-6	TRBJ1-6	CASSHVGSPLHF
TRBD1	TRBV28	TRBJ1-2	CASSTPGGTGDYGYTF
TRBD1	TRBV19	TRBJ1-2	CASSTNRGRNYGYTF
TRBD1	TRBV30	TRBJ1-1	CAWSTTGGRTEAFF
-	TRBV6-1	TRBJ2-1	CASSENSLFTYNEQFF
-	TRBV15	TRBJ2-6	CATSRDRVSSGANVLTF
-	TRBV6-5	TRBJ2-7	CASSKGRDTYEQYF
TRBD2	TRBV30	TRBJ2-7	CAWTGLAGYIEQYF
-	TRBV21-1	TRBJ2-5	CASSKRRKETQYF
TRBD1	TRBV28	TRBJ2-6	CASKPGQGALGANVLTF
-	TRBV9	TRBJ1-1	CASSVVRDGGSTEAFF
-	TRBV11-2	TRBJ2-2	CASSLDLGNTGELFF
-	TRBV6-1	TRBJ1-1	CASSERGGNTEAFF
TRBD2	TRBV5-1	TRBJ2-6	CASSFGGILSGANVLTF
TRBD1	TRBV6-5	TRBJ1-2	CASSRQGRLNGYTF
-	TRBV5-6	TRBJ1-1	CASSWGGVYMNTEAFF
-	TRBV7-9	TRBJ1-5	CASSHGSSLNQPQHF
TRBD2	TRBV7-6	TRBJ2-2	CASSLWLAGGPANTGELFF
TRBD1	TRBV19	TRBJ1-1	CASSITGGTEAFF
TRBD2	TRBV7-2	TRBJ2-7	CASSSPVGGGRLGEQYF
TRBD1	TRBV5-1	TRBJ1-2	CASSSGQEDGYTF
TRBD1	TRBV4-1	TRBJ1-5	CASSQGDRANQPQHF
-	TRBV30	TRBJ2-7	CAWTKAGYEQYF
-	TRBV5-1	TRBJ2-7	CASSQSSVAGPTYEQYF
-	TRBV28	TRBJ1-1	CASSFLTEAFF
-	TRBV7-8	TRBJ2-1	CASSFPGGTELGEQFF